This TCR gamma chain was retrieved from a study of Vδ1+ human thymocytes. Notes on the study in general: Despite high sort purity, about a fifth of thymic T cell receptor delta sequences were Vdelta2. Thymic TRG and TRD repertoires appeared highly polyclonal, with Gaussian CDR3 length distributions.

Germline-derived CDR1 and CDR2 are EGSTGY and YDSYTSSV. This CDR3 comprises 13 residues. Trimming took 5 bases from V and 6 from J; bases not matched to a gene: 10. Alphabeta T cells were depleted, then CD3+ Vdelta1+ Vdelta2- thymocytes were FACS-sorted. Vdelta1+ thymocyte sorts reached between about 96% and 99.6% purity. Of note for this clone: Its cognate antigen is unknown.

Extracted RNA was reverse transcribed into cDNA. CDR3 amplicons came from multiplex PCR with pooled V-gene forward and constant-region reverse primers. TCRdb reprocessed the multiplex PCR reads using CATT. This sample has about 36,000 gamma-chain clones, with around 20% found just once. The chain has TRGV4 and TRGJ1 or TRGJ2. This TCR was sampled from a girl less than two years old who had congenital heart surgery. Sequencing used Vdelta1+ gamma-delta thymocytes from the thymus. This sample's subset: FACS-sorted CD3+ TCRalphabeta- TCRVdelta1+ TCRVdelta2- thymocytes. The CDR3 bases are TGTGCCACCTGGGCCTCGGACATTTATAAGAAACTCTTT. Translation gives CATWASDIYKKLF.